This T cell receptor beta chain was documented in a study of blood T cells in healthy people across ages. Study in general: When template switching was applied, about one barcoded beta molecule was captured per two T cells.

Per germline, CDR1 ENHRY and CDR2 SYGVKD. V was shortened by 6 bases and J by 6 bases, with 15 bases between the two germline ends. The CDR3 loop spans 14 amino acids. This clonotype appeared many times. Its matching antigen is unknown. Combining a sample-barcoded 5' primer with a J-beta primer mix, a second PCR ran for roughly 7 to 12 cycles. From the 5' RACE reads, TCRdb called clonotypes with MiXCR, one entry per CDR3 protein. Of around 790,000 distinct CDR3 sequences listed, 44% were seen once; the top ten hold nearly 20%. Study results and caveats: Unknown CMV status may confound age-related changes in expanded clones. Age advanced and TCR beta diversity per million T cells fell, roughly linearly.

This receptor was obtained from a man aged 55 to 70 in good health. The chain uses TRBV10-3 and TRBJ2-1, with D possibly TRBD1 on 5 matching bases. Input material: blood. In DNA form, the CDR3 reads TGTGCCATCAGCCGAGAAGCAGACAGCAATGAGCAGTTCTTC. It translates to CAISREADSNEQFF.